The 19 T cell receptor beta chains reported below all come from one sample, sequenced in a study of CD8+ T cells in alopecia areata. Sequencing templates came from extracted RNA that was reverse transcribed into cDNA. TCRdb's copy holds only in-frame clones and misses some; the assay was immunoSEQ multiplex PCR. The profile shows just under 65,000 clones, more than 45% of them singletons. Regarding treatment: oral pan-JAK inhibitor, 5-10 mg twice daily. The source was CD8+ T cells sorted from blood, collected at roughly week 38, from a patient treated with tofacitinib. The origin of the receptors is a human donor with alopecia areata.

This clone was found a few times. A read error may produce the germline difference seen at one junction end. The chain recombines TRBV27 with TRBJ2-1; D is unclear. The length of the CDR3 is 13 residues. Germline V CDR1 and CDR2: MNHEY, SMNVEV (reference sequence). The CDR3, as DNA: TGTGCCAGCAGTTTAGCCACTTACAGTGAGCAGTTCTTC. The encoded protein is CASSLATYSEQFF.

This clone has a single count. The V call is TRBV15, the J call TRBJ2-5; 11 positions match TRBD1. After removal of 6 bases from V and 1 base from J, the junction contained 4 bases not matched to a gene. This CDR3 comprises 15 residues. The germline V gene encodes CDR1 LNHNV and CDR2 YYDKDF (reference sequence). In DNA form, the CDR3 reads TGTGCCACCAGTCCCGGGACAGGGGGCCAAGAGACCCAGTACTTC. It yields the protein CATSPGTGGQETQYF.

The CDR3 DNA is TGTGCCAGGGATCCAGAGACCCAGTACTTC. Protein sequence: CARDPETQYF. This rearrangement joins TRBV6-5 to TRBJ2-5; no reliable D call. V lost 9 bases and J lost 4, with 6 bases in between. The CDR3 extends over 10 amino acids. Germline CDR1 MNHEY, CDR2 SVGAGI.

The rearrangement uses TRBV19 and TRBJ2-1; TRBD2 matches 13 bases. From germline, CDR1 is LNHDA and CDR2 SQIVND (reference sequence). V lost 5 bases and J lost 6; bases outside the gene matches: 4. This CDR3 is built from 15 residues. The CDR3 region has the DNA TGTGCCAGTAGTCTACTAGCGGGAGGGCGCAATGAGCAGTTCTTC. It encodes CASSLLAGGRNEQFF.

The chain uses TRBV29-1 and TRBJ2-1; 7 nucleotides agree with TRBD1. Germline trimming cut 4 bases from V and 10 bases from J; bases unmatched to any gene: 13. The CDR3 runs to 14 residues. The V gene's germline CDR1 is SQVTM and CDR2 ANQGSEA. For the CDR3, the DNA is TGCAGCGTTGTTCATTTTGACAGGGCGCAGGAGCAGTTCTTC. Translated, it gives CSVVHFDRAQEQFF.

This chain's CDR3 is CASSYQGGTNEKLFF. CDR3 nucleotides: TGTGCCAGCAGTTATCAGGGAGGAACTAATGAAAAACTGTTTTTT. The chain combines TRBV9 with TRBJ1-4; D may be TRBD1 (5 bases). This CDR3 comprises 15 residues. Trimming took off 5 bases at V and 1 base at J, with 12 bases between the two ends. Germline CDR1 is SGDLS and CDR2 is YYNGEE.

This chain links TRBV10-2 with TRBJ2-7; D remains ambiguous. The CDR3 extends over 14 amino acids. V dropped 2 bases and J dropped 3 bases, with 11 bases sitting between them. Germline V gives CDR1 WSHSY, CDR2 SAAADI. CDR3 loop: CASSEVQLNYEQYF. In DNA, the CDR3 is TGCGCCAGCAGTGAGGTACAGCTAAACTACGAGCAGTACTTC.

This chain joins TRBV5-4 and TRBJ2-1; D is unclear. Trimming took 7 bases from V and 6 from J, leaving 23 bases between them. Germline CDR1 is SGHNT and CDR2 is YYREEE (reference sequence). The CDR3 is 16 amino acids. CDR3 amino acids: CASDTERPSGSNEQFF. As DNA, the CDR3 is TGTGCCAGCGACACCGAAAGGCCCTCAGGTAGCAATGAGCAGTTCTTC.

The chain combines TRBV29-1 with TRBJ2-1; the D gene is possibly TRBD2 (6 bases). Trimming cost V 0 bases and J 5 bases, with 20 bases left between them. Germline CDR1 is SQVTM and CDR2 is ANQGSEA. This CDR3 has 17 amino acids. The CDR3 DNA is TGCAGCGTTGAAGATGGCGACCTTAGCGGAGCACACAATGAGCAGTTCTTC. Its translation: CSVEDGDLSGAHNEQFF.

This sequence joins TRBV7-9 and TRBJ1-1; 7 nucleotides align to TRBD1. Germline V gives CDR1 SEHNR, CDR2 FQNEAQ (reference sequence). J gave up 5 bases and V 5 bases, and 2 bases lay outside the gene matches. The CDR3 length is 12 residues. The CDR3: CASSAGQTEAFF. The CDR3 nucleotides read TGTGCCAGCAGCGCGGGACAGACTGAAGCTTTCTTT.

This clone was observed a few times. The J gene is TRBJ2-5, the V gene TRBV13, with D unresolved. Germline assignment: CDR1 PRHDT and CDR2 FYEKMQ (reference sequence). The CDR3 spans 13 residues. The ends were cut back, 8 bases at V and 4 bases at J, with 14 bases in the middle. The CDR3 coding sequence is TGTGCCAGCGGCCTAGGTCGGGCAGAGACCCAGTACTTC. Its protein product is CASGLGRAETQYF.

Only a few counts were recorded for this clone. The V gene is TRBV19, the J gene TRBJ1-5, with TRBD1 identical over 9 bases. The trim removed 5 bases at V and 2 bases at J, leaving 7 bases unmatched. This CDR3 comprises 16 residues. CDR1 and CDR2 (germline): LNHDA, SQIVND (reference sequence). The CDR3 protein is CASSSNRGRGNQPQHF. CDR3 DNA: TGTGCCAGTAGTTCCAACAGGGGGCGAGGCAATCAGCCCCAGCATTTT.

The chain links TRBV30 to TRBJ2-3; 8 bases are a match to TRBD2. Germline V gene lookup returns CDR1 GTSNPN and CDR2 SVGIG (reference sequence). The CDR3 runs 15 residues. J gave up 3 bases and V 4 bases, and 9 bases lay outside the gene matches. The CDR3 is CAWTPGGARTDTQYF. DNA for the CDR3: TGTGCCTGGACTCCGGGAGGGGCTAGAACAGATACGCAGTATTTT.

V gene TRBV6-5 combines with J gene TRBJ2-1; 9 positions agree with TRBD2. CDR3 length equals 14 residues. Germline-derived CDR1 and CDR2 are MNHEY and SVGAGI. V shed 5 bases, J shed 11 bases, and the junction held 10 bases outside the gene matches. CDR3 DNA: TGTGCCAGCAGTGGGGCGCGGGGGGGGAACCAGCAGTTCTTC. Its protein is CASSGARGGNQQFF.

This clone was seen a few times. This chain connects TRBV5-1 to TRBJ2-7; D is unresolved. Germline V gene lookup returns CDR1 SGHRS and CDR2 YFSETQ. Trimming took 5 bases from V and 6 from J, leaving 15 bases between them. The CDR3 runs 13 residues. The CDR3 DNA reads as TGCGCCAGCAGTCCCCACCCGGGTAGCGAGCAGTACTTC. It translates to CASSPHPGSEQYF.

This clone has more than one count but fewer than ten. This CDR3 is also generated by other DNA sequences in the sample. This sequence joins TRBV30 and TRBJ2-2; no clear D. Germline V gene sequence: CDR1 GTSNPN, CDR2 SVGIG (reference sequence). Between the trimmed V and J ends, which lost 4 bases and 4 bases, there was a span of 4 bases. The CDR3 sequence is 11 residues long. CDR3 DNA sequence: TGTGCCTGGACATTCACCGGGGAGCTGTTTTTT. Residues: CAWTFTGELFF.

The gene calls are TRBV27 and TRBJ2-7, with TRBD1 matching over 9 bases. The CDR3 is made up of 14 amino acids. Germline V gene sequence: CDR1 MNHEY, CDR2 SMNVEV (reference sequence). Germline trimming cut 5 bases from V and 9 bases from J; bases unmatched to any gene: 11. Here the CDR3 reads CASSPTTGGRGQYF. CDR3 DNA: TGTGCCAGCAGTCCGACGACAGGGGGACGGGGGCAGTACTTC.

This clone has more than one count but fewer than ten. The V call is TRBV5-4, the J call TRBJ2-7, with D unresolved. V dropped 4 bases and J dropped 2 bases, with 4 bases sitting between them. In germline, CDR1 is SGHNT, CDR2 YYREEE (reference sequence). The CDR3 is 11 amino acids. The CDR3 sequence: CASSTPYEQYF. In DNA form, the CDR3 reads TGTGCCAGCAGCACCCCCTACGAGCAGTACTTC. Full variable domain (missing parts from reference TRBV5-4 and TRBJ2-7): ETGVTQSPTHLIKTRGQQVTLRCSSQSGHNTVSWYQQALGQGPQFIFQYYREEENGRGNFPPRFSGLQFPNYSSELNVNALELDDSALYLCASSTPYEQYFGPGTRLTVT.

This chain joins TRBV15 and TRBJ2-1; 8 positions match TRBD1. V lost 6 bases to trimming and J lost 7 bases; unmatched junction nucleotides: 2. The CDR3 length is 12 residues. Germline V gives CDR1 LNHNV, CDR2 YYDKDF (reference sequence). CDR3 coding DNA: TGTGCCACCAGAGGACAGGGTAATGAGCAGTTCTTC. Encoded protein: CATRGQGNEQFF.